The 16 T cell receptor beta chains presented below share a single source sample, sequenced in a study of T-cell memory formation after mild COVID-19. TCRdb re-called the 5' RACE reads through MiXCR, storing one row per CDR3 protein. The sample has a few hundred thousand distinct CDR3 sequences, 16% seen once. Sequenced input: PBMCs or a T cell subset sorted from them (not recorded which). All receptors derive from a man aged 18 to 35 who had mild COVID-19 (a few samples of this study predate the infection). Cell type and time point are not known.

V usage is TRBV12-3 or TRBV12-4 and J usage is TRBJ1-2, with 7 nucleotides matching TRBD1. Trimming at V came to 4 bases and at J to 4 bases, leaving 6 bases not matched to a gene. The CDR3 is 14 amino acids. CDR3 in amino acids: CASSSRTGTYGYTF. The DNA of the CDR3 is TGTGCCAGCAGTTCTCGGACAGGCACCTATGGCTACACCTTC.

The rearrangement links TRBV6-5 to TRBJ2-1, with D possibly being TRBD1 (7 bases). CDR3 length equals 16 residues. V shed 5 bases and J shed 7 bases, with 21 bases lying between them. Per germline, CDR1 MNHEY and CDR2 SVGAGI. CDR3 loop: CASSQPRDRTRNEQFF. CDR3 DNA sequence: TGTGCCAGCAGTCAACCGCGGGACAGAACGAGGAATGAGCAGTTCTTC.

V and J are TRBV11-2 and TRBJ1-2; unclear D gene. This CDR3 comprises 15 residues. Germline V gene sequence: CDR1 SGHAT, CDR2 FQNNGV. V shed 1 base and J shed 4 bases, with 13 bases lying between them. The CDR3 sequence is CASSLVRGNGYGYTF. DNA for the CDR3: TGTGCCAGCAGCTTAGTGCGTGGGAACGGCTATGGCTACACCTTC. The entire variable domain, with the rest obtained from reference TRBV11-2 and TRBJ1-2, is as follows: EAGVAQSPRYKIIEKRQSVAFWCNPISGHATLYWYQQILGQGPKLLIQFQNNGVVDDSQLPKDRFSAERLKGVDSTLKIQPAKLEDSAVYLCASSLVRGNGYGYTFGSGTRLTVV.

This clonotype was observed a handful of times. The chain joins TRBV7-2 to TRBJ2-5; D is unclear. CDR1 is SGHTA, CDR2 FQGNSA, per germline. This CDR3 contains 13 residues. The germline V and J ends were trimmed by 10 bases and 2 bases, with 14 bases remaining between them. The CDR3 nucleotides read TGTGCCACCGGAAGCCGGTGGCAAGAGACCCAGTACTTC. Translation gives CATGSRWQETQYF.

The chain couples TRBV12-3 or TRBV12-4 to TRBJ2-5, with D uncertain. The V and J ends lost 3 bases and 7 bases respectively, with 6 bases between them. The CDR3 runs to 11 residues. CDR3 bases: TGTGCCAGCAGTTTTGAGATGACCCAGTACTTC. Encoded protein: CASSFEMTQYF.

This chain links TRBV29-1 with TRBJ2-3; the match to TRBD2 covers 8 bases. Germline CDR1 reads SQVTM; CDR2 reads ANQGSEA. The CDR3 has 14 residues. The trim removed 2 bases at V and 5 bases at J, leaving 6 bases unmatched. CDR3 coding DNA: TGCAGCGTTGAACCCAGCGGGGGTGGAGATACGCAGTATTTT. Its protein product is CSVEPSGGGDTQYF.

This clonotype was picked up one time. This chain joins TRBV5-1 and TRBJ1-6; D remains unclear. The length of the CDR3 is 15 residues. With 4 bases removed from V and 10 bases from J, the gap between germline ends came to 18 bases. Per germline, CDR1 SGHRS and CDR2 YFSETQ. The CDR3 nucleotides are TGCGCCAGCAGCCCGGAGCCAGGTACCTGGTCACCCCTCCACTTT. Protein product: CASSPEPGTWSPLHF. Full variable domain (outside the CDR3, taken from reference TRBV5-1 and TRBJ1-6): KAGVTQTPRYLIKTRGQQVTLSCSPISGHRSVSWYQQTPGQGLQFLFEYFSETQRNKGNFPGRFSGRQFSNSRSEMNVSTLELGDSALYLCASSPEPGTWSPLHFGNGTRLTVT.

This sequence joins TRBV4-1 and TRBJ2-1; D is unclear. Trimming took 1 base from V and 15 from J, leaving 13 bases between them. Germline V lookup: CDR1 MGHRA, CDR2 YSYEKL. This CDR3 contains 12 residues. CDR3 DNA sequence: TGCGCCAGCAGCCAAGGTGCCGGTGGCCCGTTCTTC. Protein product: CASSQGAGGPFF.

This clonotype came up many times. This chain links TRBV6-5 with TRBJ1-1; 9 bases line up with TRBD1. This CDR3 spans 19 amino acids. Trimming at V came to 6 bases and at J to 0 bases, leaving 17 bases not matched to a gene. Germline-derived CDR1 and CDR2 are MNHEY and SVGAGI. The CDR3 nucleotides read TGTGCCAGCAGCTCCCGGAAACAGGGGGCGAGTCCCTTGAACACTGAAGCTTTCTTT. Translating it yields CASSSRKQGASPLNTEAFF.

This clonotype was found a few times. The chain uses TRBV4-1 and TRBJ1-1; perhaps TRBD1 as D (6 bases). Deletions cut 0 bases from V and 0 bases from J, with 17 bases between. The length of the CDR3 is 18 residues. Germline assignment: CDR1 MGHRA and CDR2 YSYEKL. For the CDR3, the DNA is TGCGCCAGCAGCCAAGAAGGAGGGCCAGGGGCAGTGAACACTGAAGCTTTCTTT. Translated: CASSQEGGPGAVNTEAFF.

In regard to this clonotype: One junction end does not reproduce the germline sequence, and a read error may be involved. The chain employs TRBV5-1 and TRBJ2-1; D is tentatively TRBD1 or TRBD2 (5 bases each). Germline assignment: CDR1 SGHRS and CDR2 YFSETQ. The length of the CDR3 is 13 residues. CDR3 sequence reads: CASSPDMRVERFF. CDR3 nucleotide sequence: TGCGCCAGCAGCCCGGACATGAGGGTCGAGCGGTTCTTC.

The V and J genes are TRBV4-1 and TRBJ1-3, with 7 bases matching TRBD1. V lost 1 base, J lost 2 bases, and 5 bases stayed unmatched. In germline, CDR1 is MGHRA, CDR2 YSYEKL. The CDR3 runs to 16 residues. CDR3 protein: CASSQVNRGPGNTIYF. The CDR3, as DNA: TGCGCCAGCAGCCAAGTTAACAGGGGCCCTGGAAACACCATATATTTT.

The table lists this clonotype with a few counts. This CDR3 is CASSQGRSYIQYF. The CDR3 nucleotides are TGCGCCAGCAGCCAAGGGCGGAGTTACATTCAGTACTTC. This chain uses TRBV4-3 with TRBJ2-4; D gene ambiguous. The CDR3 extends over 13 amino acids. CDR1 LGHNA and CDR2 YSLEER come from the germline V gene. V shed 1 base and J shed 8 bases, with 9 bases lying between them.

This clonotype was seen more than once but under ten times. The rearrangement uses TRBV10-3 and TRBJ2-1; a possible D gene is TRBD2 (5 bases). Germline V CDR1 and CDR2: ENHRY, SYGVKD. CDR3 length: 17 residues. V was clipped by 2 bases and J by 4 bases, with 18 bases between them. CDR3 protein: CAISEALGLGQYNEQFF. The CDR3 DNA is TGTGCCATCAGTGAGGCTTTAGGACTTGGTCAATACAATGAGCAGTTCTTC.

This clonotype was observed a few times. V is TRBV19 and J is TRBJ2-1; 9 nucleotides match TRBD1. Looked up from germline, CDR1 is LNHDA and CDR2 is SQIVND (reference sequence). There are 15 residues in the CDR3. After removal of 6 bases from V and 4 bases from J, the junction contained 7 bases not matched to a gene. The CDR3: CASRLPGTGYNEQFF. The CDR3 nucleotides read TGTGCCAGTAGATTACCCGGGACAGGGTACAATGAGCAGTTCTTC.

The J gene is TRBJ2-7, the V gene TRBV5-1; D is perhaps TRBD1 (6 bases). V shed 8 bases and J shed 0 bases, with 12 bases lying between them. CDR1 SGHRS and CDR2 YFSETQ come from the germline V gene. The length of the CDR3 is 13 residues. The CDR3 region has the DNA TGCGCCAGTTCCCGGGACAACTCCTACGAGCAGTACGTC. Its translation is CASSRDNSYEQYV.